This T cell receptor (beta chain) was retrieved from a study of CD8 T cells in Susac syndrome. The CDR3 has 14 residues. The germline V gene encodes CDR1 MNHEY and CDR2 SVGAGI. V gave up 8 bases and J gave up 4 bases, with 17 bases separating them. This clonotype was seen a single time. The RNA input was roughly 0.45 to 1 ug, and it was reverse transcribed with random hexamers. Each CDR3 protein is one row after TCRdb ran MiXCR on the immunoSEQ multiplex PCR reads. The sample lists around 130,000 distinct CDR3 sequences, around 94% occurring once. This TCR came from a human donor with multiple sclerosis. Material for sequencing was CD4+ T cells from PBMCs. The chain combines TRBV6-5 with TRBJ1-2; TRBD1 is a possible D gene (5 bases). The CDR3 protein is CASGPRDLAYGYTF. Written as DNA, the CDR3 is TGTGCCAGCGGACCCAGGGACCTCGCCTATGGCTACACCTTC.